What follows is one T cell receptor beta chain and its context. Per the authors' pipeline: Reference gene primer amplification gave nucleated cell count estimates. The protocol was immunoSEQ multiplex PCR, while the TCRdb copy is restricted to in-frame clones and leaves out a portion. For V, J and clone size, that table is used; D and trimming come from the DNA. Seen here are approximately 98,000 clones, roughly 80% observed once, and the top ten hold about 10%. This record comes from a study of blood T cell repertoires in COVID-19. Study-level background: There were acute and convalescent COVID-19 samples, and they came from the United States, Italy and Spain. T cells, B-cell-depleted T cells, or PBMCs provided the cDNA or gDNA that served as material.

The CDR3 is 15 residues long. Germline V CDR1 and CDR2: GTSNPN, SVGIG (reference sequence). Trimming removed 0 bases at V and 6 bases at J, with 15 bases between. Sequencing was performed on peripheral blood. V gene TRBV30 combines with J gene TRBJ1-5, with D possibly TRBD1 on 6 matching bases. The sequence came from a woman of 80 years or more with acute or convalescent COVID-19. CDR3 nucleotide sequence: TGTGCCTGGAGTGTACCAGGGGCAGGGAGTCAGCCCCAGCATTTT. It codes for CAWSVPGAGSQPQHF.